This T cell receptor beta chain comes out of a study of blood T cell repertoires in COVID-19. Study overall: COVID-19 samples, acute and convalescent, were from the United States, Italy and Spain. In each case, the material was cDNA or gDNA derived from T cells, B-cell-depleted T cells, or PBMCs.

Seattle patient enrollment occurred during active infection, with longitudinal follow-up thereafter. The CDR3 runs to 17 residues. The J segment lost 3 bases and the V segment lost 0 bases, leaving 3 bases of the junction unmatched. Germline V gives CDR1 SGDLS, CDR2 YYNGEE. In the original processing: Cell counts per sample came from amplifying reference gene primers. TCRdb's table, derived via immunoSEQ multiplex PCR, lists solely in-frame clones and lacks some. V, J and clone size derive from that table, while D and trimming were established from the DNA sequence. The sample lists 250,000 to 300,000 clones, over 80% occurring once.

The sequenced sample consisted of peripheral blood. The chain combines TRBV9 with TRBJ2-2, with 12 bases identical to TRBD2. This TCR derives from a woman in her 70s with COVID-19, enrolled during active disease. In nucleotides, the CDR3 is TGTGCCAGCAGCGTAGCTAGCGGGAGGGTCGACACCGGGGAGCTGTTTTTT. This encodes CASSVASGRVDTGELFF.